This T cell receptor (beta chain) was identified in a study of regulatory dendritic cells for organ transplantation. The study, taken as a whole, reports: Naive CD4+ and CD8+ repertoires were highly diverse; memory CD8+ was most oligoclonal. Resting memory CD8+ T cells held the most alloreactive clonotypes.

Allogeneic regulatory or mature dendritic cells were co-cultured for more than 4 days with CFSE-labeled sorted T cells at 1:10. Using immunoSEQ multiplex PCR, the repertoire was profiled, and TCRdb retains in-frame clones only, with some absent. Here the sample spans approximately 22,000 clones, about 85% being singletons. Comment on this clone: Its antigen is unidentified.

Between the trimmed V and J ends, which lost 1 base and 4 bases, there was a span of 10 bases. This CDR3 spans 14 amino acids. Germline V lookup: CDR1 SNHLY, CDR2 FYNNEI. The chain is built from TRBV2 and TRBJ1-1, with D perhaps TRBD1 (5 bases). This TCR was recovered from a human donor in good health. The sequencing input was naive CD4+ T cells from blood cultured with dendritic cells. Subset meaning: CD45RA+ naive T cells. CDR3: CASSEEGQGTEAFF. The DNA for the CDR3 is TGTGCCAGCAGTGAAGAGGGGCAGGGCACTGAAGCTTTCTTT.